These 8 T cell receptor beta chains originate from one sample sequenced in a study of CD8 T cells in Susac syndrome. The authors reverse transcribed roughly 0.5 to 1 ug RNA with random hexamers. TCRdb redid the calling of the immunoSEQ multiplex PCR reads with MiXCR, one entry per CDR3 protein. This table holds 230,000 or so distinct CDR3 sequences, nearly 97% found once. The sequenced sample consisted of CD4+ T cells from PBMCs. Source of these receptors: a human donor with multiple sclerosis.

The chain employs TRBV23-1 and TRBJ1-2; no definite D call. TRBV23-1 is given ORF status, its function remaining uncertain. This CDR3 has 13 residues. Trimming pared 7 bases from V and 3 bases from J, leaving 12 bases between. The CDR3 loop is CASKLGAHYGYTF. In DNA form, the CDR3 reads TGCGCCAGCAAATTGGGAGCCCACTATGGCTACACCTTC.

This chain links TRBV11-2 with TRBJ1-1; D uncertain. V lost 4 bases and J lost 1, with 7 bases in between. The CDR3 has 13 amino acids. Germline CDR1 SGHAT, CDR2 FQNNGV. CDR3 sequence (DNA): TGTGCCAGCAGCTCAAAGAGGAACACTGAAGCTTTCTTT. Residues: CASSSKRNTEAFF. Full variable domain (rest looked up from reference TRBV11-2 and TRBJ1-1): EAGVAQSPRYKIIEKRQSVAFWCNPISGHATLYWYQQILGQGPKLLIQFQNNGVVDDSQLPKDRFSAERLKGVDSTLKIQPAKLEDSAVYLCASSSKRNTEAFFGQGTRLTVV.

The CDR3 sequence is CSARVSNYGYTF. The CDR3 coding sequence is TGCAGTGCTAGGGTGTCTAACTATGGCTACACCTTC. This sequence joins TRBV20-1 and TRBJ1-2, with D unresolved. V was trimmed by 3 bases and J by 0 bases, leaving 5 bases between them. Germline-derived CDR1 and CDR2 are DFQATT and SNEGSKA (reference sequence). This CDR3 is 12 amino acids long.

The chain has TRBV3-1 and TRBJ2-4; 7 nucleotides agree with TRBD1. Germline V gives CDR1 LGHDT, CDR2 YNNKEL (reference sequence). CDR3 length: 12 amino acids. The J segment lost 13 bases and the V segment lost 4 bases, leaving 7 bases of the junction unmatched. Here the CDR3 reads CASSPRDREQYF. The CDR3 DNA reads TGTGCCAGCAGCCCCCGGGACAGAGAACAGTACTTC.

The chain carries TRBV25-1 and TRBJ1-3; D remains unclear. Germline lookup yields CDR1 MGHDK and CDR2 SYGVNS. This CDR3 is built from 15 residues. V was trimmed by 3 bases and J by 0 bases, leaving 9 bases between them. The CDR3 loop is CASSDGLISGNTIYF. The CDR3 DNA sequence: TGTGCCAGCAGTGACGGACTGATCTCTGGAAACACCATATATTTT.

This clonotype was seen only once. The CDR3 sequence: CASSQDRLAGYSYIQYF. DNA for the CDR3: TGTGCCAGCAGCCAAGATCGTCTGGCCGGTTATTCGTACATTCAGTACTTC. The V gene is TRBV3-1, the J gene TRBJ2-4; D unresolved. This CDR3 spans 17 amino acids. V gave up 0 bases and J gave up 8 bases, with 20 bases separating them. Germline CDR1 and CDR2: LGHDT and YNNKEL (reference sequence).

The chain employs TRBV11-2 and TRBJ2-7, with TRBD2 matching over 8 bases. The CDR3 is 17 amino acids. Germline loops: CDR1 SGHAT, CDR2 FQNNGV. The V and J ends lost 1 base and 0 bases, in that order; junction bases with no gene match: 8. CDR3 residues: CASSLGGVTSVSYEQYF. The CDR3 region has the DNA TGTGCCAGCAGCTTAGGGGGGGTGACTAGCGTCTCCTACGAGCAGTACTTC.

The chain employs TRBV5-1 and TRBJ2-2; D gene uncertain. From germline, CDR1 is SGHRS and CDR2 YFSETQ. This CDR3 comprises 18 residues. The ends were cut back, 2 bases at V and 0 bases at J, with 17 bases in the middle. Written as DNA, the CDR3 is TGCGCCAGCAGCTTCTGGCCCTGGGGAAACGCGAACACCGGGGAGCTGTTTTTT. It yields the protein CASSFWPWGNANTGELFF.